Following are 8 T cell receptor beta chains from one sample sequenced in a study of vaccination effects on CD4 cells after COVID-19. The ViraFEST assay expanded antigen-specific CD4+ T cells with viral peptide pools before sequencing. At the end of approximately 10 days of culture, CD4+ T cells were isolated. Nobody among the vaccine recipients had prior SARS-CoV-2 infection (nucleocapsid antibodies were negative). Their recognized antigens are unknown. Some clones are missing from TCRdb's copy, which holds only in-frame ones; the method was immunoSEQ multiplex PCR. The sample comprises about 71,000 clones, about four fifths of which are singletons, and 12% rests with the top ten. Sequencing was performed on CD4+ T cells from PBMCs cultured with SARS-CoV-2 spike peptides, taken before COVID-19 vaccination. The receptors stem from a human donor who received a COVID-19 vaccine.

The chain is built from TRBV5-4 and TRBJ1-3; the match to TRBD1 covers 12 bases. The CDR3 is made up of 17 amino acids. The V and J ends lost 1 base and 3 bases, in that order; junction bases with no gene match: 5. Looked up from germline, CDR1 is SGHNT and CDR2 is YYREEE (reference sequence). This CDR3 reads CASSLWGTGGIGNTIYF. CDR3 coding DNA: TGTGCCAGCAGCTTGTGGGGGACAGGGGGCATTGGAAACACCATATATTTT.

This clone was seen once. The DNA of the CDR3 is TGTGCCAGCAGTCCTACAGGGGTTAACACCGGGGAGCTGTTTTTT. Its protein product is CASSPTGVNTGELFF. The genes are TRBV19 and TRBJ2-2, with TRBD1 matching 7 bases. CDR1 and CDR2 (germline): LNHDA, SQIVND (reference sequence). V trimming: 9 bases; J trimming: 2 bases; junction bases outside the gene matches: 9. This CDR3 comprises 15 residues.

In DNA form, the CDR3 reads TGCGCCAGCAGCCATCAATACGCTACAGGGAACTATGGCTACACCTTC. Residues: CASSHQYATGNYGYTF. This chain connects TRBV4-3 to TRBJ1-2, with D possibly TRBD1 on 6 matching bases. Germline assignment: CDR1 LGHNA and CDR2 YSLEER. The CDR3 is 16 amino acids. Trimming cost V 3 bases and J 2 bases, with 16 bases left between them.

This clone was detected once. V usage is TRBV9 and J usage is TRBJ1-2; 7 bases are a match to TRBD1. V shed 0 bases and J 8 bases; nucleotides not matched to a gene: 10. Germline CDR1 reads SGDLS; CDR2 reads YYNGEE. The CDR3 extends over 15 amino acids. In DNA form, the CDR3 reads TGTGCCAGCAGCGTAGATGGGAGGACAGGTGGGGGCTACACCTTC. The encoded protein is CASSVDGRTGGGYTF.

The table lists this clone with a count of one. This sequence joins TRBV28 and TRBJ1-6; TRBD1 is a possible D gene (6 bases). CDR3 length: 14 amino acids. V shed 3 bases and J shed 9 bases, with 12 bases lying between them. CDR1 MDHEN and CDR2 SYDVKM come from the germline V gene. The CDR3 sequence: CASSFPGAISPLHF. CDR3 nucleotide sequence: TGTGCCAGCAGTTTCCCGGGGGCAATTTCACCCCTCCACTTT.

V gene TRBV7-9 combines with J gene TRBJ2-1; 11 positions agree with TRBD2. V gave up 7 bases and J gave up 2 bases; unmatched junction bases: 10. This CDR3 region has 17 residues. Germline CDR1 is SEHNR and CDR2 is FQNEAQ (reference sequence). The CDR3 bases are TGTGCCAGCACCCAAACTAGCGGGGGACTCACCTACAATGAGCAGTTCTTC. Translation gives CASTQTSGGLTYNEQFF.

V usage is TRBV2 and J usage is TRBJ1-4; the D gene is possibly TRBD1 (5 bases). Germline CDR1 is SNHLY and CDR2 is FYNNEI. The CDR3 runs to 12 residues. Deletions cut 2 bases from V and 16 bases from J, with 14 bases between. The CDR3 region has the DNA TGTGCCAGCAGTGAAAGACAGACCAGGCCGTTTTTT. Its translation is CASSERQTRPFF.

The CDR3 region has the DNA TGCGCCAGCAGCTCCGGGGCAGATACGCAGTATTTT. Amino acids: CASSSGADTQYF. This sequence joins TRBV5-1 and TRBJ2-3; TRBD2 is a possible D gene (5 bases). The CDR3 is made up of 12 amino acids. The V gene lost 3 bases and the J gene lost 4 bases, with 6 bases spanning the gap. The germline V gene has CDR1 SGHRS and CDR2 YFSETQ.